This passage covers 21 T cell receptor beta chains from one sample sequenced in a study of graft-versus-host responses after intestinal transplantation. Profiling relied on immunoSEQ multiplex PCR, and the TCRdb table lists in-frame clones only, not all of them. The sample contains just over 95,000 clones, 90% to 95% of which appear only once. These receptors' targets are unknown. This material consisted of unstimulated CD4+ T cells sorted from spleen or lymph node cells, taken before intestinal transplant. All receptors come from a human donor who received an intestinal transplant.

The CDR3 loop reads CASSLVLNNEQFF. The CDR3 nucleotides are TGCGCCAGCAGCTTGGTCCTAAACAATGAGCAGTTCTTC. The rearrangement joins TRBV5-1 to TRBJ2-1; no firm D call. The V and J ends lost 0 bases and 5 bases respectively, with 6 bases between them. Germline V gene data show CDR1 as SGHRS and CDR2 as YFSETQ. This CDR3 region has 13 residues.

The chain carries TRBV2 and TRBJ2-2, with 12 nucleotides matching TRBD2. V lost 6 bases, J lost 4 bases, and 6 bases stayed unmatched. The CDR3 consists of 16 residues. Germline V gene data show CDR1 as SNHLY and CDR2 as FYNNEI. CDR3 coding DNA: TGTGCCAGCAGGGCCCTAGCGGGGGGGAGCACCGGGGAGCTGTTTTTT. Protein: CASRALAGGSTGELFF.

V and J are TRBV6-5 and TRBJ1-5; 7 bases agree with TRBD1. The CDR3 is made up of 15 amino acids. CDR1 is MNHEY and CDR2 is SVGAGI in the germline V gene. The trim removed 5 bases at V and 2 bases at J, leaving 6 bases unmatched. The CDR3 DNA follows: TGTGCCAGCAGTAACAGGGGATTGGGCAATCAGCCCCAGCATTTT. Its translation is CASSNRGLGNQPQHF.

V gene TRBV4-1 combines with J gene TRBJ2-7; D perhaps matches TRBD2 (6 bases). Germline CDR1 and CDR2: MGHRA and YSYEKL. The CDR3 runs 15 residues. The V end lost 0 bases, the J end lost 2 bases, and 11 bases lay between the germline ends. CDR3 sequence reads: CASSQESGSPYEQYF. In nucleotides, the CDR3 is TGCGCCAGCAGCCAAGAAAGCGGGTCCCCCTACGAGCAGTACTTC.

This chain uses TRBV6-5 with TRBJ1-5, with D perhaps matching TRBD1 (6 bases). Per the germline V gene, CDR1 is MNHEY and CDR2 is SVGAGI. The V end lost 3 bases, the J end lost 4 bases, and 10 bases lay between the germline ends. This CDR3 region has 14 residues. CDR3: CASSYGDRNQPQHF. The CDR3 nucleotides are TGTGCCAGCAGTTATGGTGACAGGAATCAGCCCCAGCATTTT.

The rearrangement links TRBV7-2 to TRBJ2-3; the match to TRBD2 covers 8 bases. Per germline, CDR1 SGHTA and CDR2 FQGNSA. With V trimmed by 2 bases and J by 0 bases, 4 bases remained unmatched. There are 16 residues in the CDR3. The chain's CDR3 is CASSLIASGSTDTQYF. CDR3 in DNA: TGTGCCAGCAGCTTAATCGCTAGCGGGAGCACAGATACGCAGTATTTT.

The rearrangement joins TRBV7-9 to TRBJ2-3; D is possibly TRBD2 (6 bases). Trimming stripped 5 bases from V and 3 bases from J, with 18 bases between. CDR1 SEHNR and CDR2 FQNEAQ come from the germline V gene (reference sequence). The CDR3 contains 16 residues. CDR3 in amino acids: CASSLGGTPITDTQYF. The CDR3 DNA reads TGTGCCAGCAGCCTTGGCGGGACTCCTATTACAGATACGCAGTATTTT.

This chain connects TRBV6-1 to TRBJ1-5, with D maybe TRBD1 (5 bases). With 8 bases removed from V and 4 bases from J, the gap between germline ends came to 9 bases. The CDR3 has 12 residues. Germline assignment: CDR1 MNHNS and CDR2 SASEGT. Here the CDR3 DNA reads TGTGCCAGCCGGGGGGTTAATCAGCCCCAGCATTTT. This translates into CASRGVNQPQHF.

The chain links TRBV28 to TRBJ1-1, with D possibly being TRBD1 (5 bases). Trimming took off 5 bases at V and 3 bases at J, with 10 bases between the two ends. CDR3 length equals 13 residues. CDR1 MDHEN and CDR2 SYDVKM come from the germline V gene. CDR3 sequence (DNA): TGTGCCAGCAGTCCCGGACATCACACTGAAGCTTTCTTT. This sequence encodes CASSPGHHTEAFF.

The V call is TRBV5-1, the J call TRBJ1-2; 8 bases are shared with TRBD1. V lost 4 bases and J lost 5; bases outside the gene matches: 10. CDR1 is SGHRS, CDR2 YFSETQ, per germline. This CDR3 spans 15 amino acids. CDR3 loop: CASSLGPGGRYGYTF. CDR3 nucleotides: TGCGCCAGCAGCCTTGGACCAGGGGGCAGGTATGGCTACACCTTC.

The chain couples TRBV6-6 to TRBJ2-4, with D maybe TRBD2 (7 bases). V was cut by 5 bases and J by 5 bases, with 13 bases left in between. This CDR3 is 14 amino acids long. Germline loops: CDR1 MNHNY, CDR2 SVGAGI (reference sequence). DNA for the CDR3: TGTGCCAGCAGTCCACCGGGGGGCCAAAACATTCAGTACTTC. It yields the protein CASSPPGGQNIQYF.

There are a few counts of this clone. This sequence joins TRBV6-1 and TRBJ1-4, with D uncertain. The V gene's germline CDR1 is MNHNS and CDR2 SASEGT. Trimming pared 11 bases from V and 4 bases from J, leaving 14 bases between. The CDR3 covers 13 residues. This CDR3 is CAGRTALNEKLFF. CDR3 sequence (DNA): TGTGCCGGGAGGACGGCCCTTAATGAAAAACTGTTTTTT.

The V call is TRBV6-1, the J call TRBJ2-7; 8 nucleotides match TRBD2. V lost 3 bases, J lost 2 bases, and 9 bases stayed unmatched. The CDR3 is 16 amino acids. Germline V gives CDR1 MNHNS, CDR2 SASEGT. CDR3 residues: CASSDVGGLVPYEQYF. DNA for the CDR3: TGTGCCAGCAGTGACGTCGGGGGACTAGTCCCCTACGAGCAGTACTTC.

As DNA, the CDR3 is TGTGCCAGCAGTGGAACGGAGGAAAAACTGTTTTTT. This codes for CASSGTEEKLFF. This chain links TRBV2 with TRBJ1-4; D is unresolved. CDR3 length equals 12 residues. The V end lost 4 bases, the J end lost 8 bases, and 8 bases lay between the germline ends. Germline CDR1 reads SNHLY; CDR2 reads FYNNEI.

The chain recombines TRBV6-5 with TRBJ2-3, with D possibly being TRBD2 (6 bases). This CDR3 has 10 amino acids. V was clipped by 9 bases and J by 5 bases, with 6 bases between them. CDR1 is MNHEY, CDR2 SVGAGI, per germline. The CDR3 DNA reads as TGTGCCAGGCGGGGAGATACGCAGTATTTT. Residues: CARRGDTQYF.

The CDR3 nucleotides are TGTGCCAGCTCAGCCGGGACAGGGGGCCCCGGGCAATCGGAAGCTTTCTTT. Protein sequence: CASSAGTGGPGQSEAFF. V usage is TRBV18 and J usage is TRBJ1-1, with TRBD1 identical over 12 bases. Losses at the gene ends were 5 bases for V and 8 bases for J; bases not matched to a gene: 15. This CDR3 has 17 amino acids. Germline V gene lookup returns CDR1 KGHSH and CDR2 LQKENI.

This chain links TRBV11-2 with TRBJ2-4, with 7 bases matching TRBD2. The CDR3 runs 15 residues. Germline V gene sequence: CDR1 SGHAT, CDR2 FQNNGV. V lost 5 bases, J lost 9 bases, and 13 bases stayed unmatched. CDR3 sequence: CASSPRGWERGIQYF. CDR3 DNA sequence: TGTGCCAGCAGCCCGCGGGGATGGGAGCGGGGCATTCAGTACTTC.

CDR3 coding DNA: TGCGCCAGCAGCTTGGACAGTGTTGGCACCGGGGAGCTGTTTTTT. It encodes CASSLDSVGTGELFF. This rearrangement joins TRBV5-1 to TRBJ2-2; D unresolved. Trimming cost V 0 bases and J 4 bases, with 10 bases left between them. This CDR3 is built from 15 residues. Germline assignment: CDR1 SGHRS and CDR2 YFSETQ.

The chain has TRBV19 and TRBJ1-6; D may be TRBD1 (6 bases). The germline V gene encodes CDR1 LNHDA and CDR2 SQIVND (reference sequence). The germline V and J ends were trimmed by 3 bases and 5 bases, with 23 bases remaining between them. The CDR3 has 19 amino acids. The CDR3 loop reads CASSILPSGGRFNNSPLHF. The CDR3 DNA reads TGTGCCAGTAGTATTCTCCCTTCGGGGGGGCGGTTTAATAATTCACCCCTCCACTTT.

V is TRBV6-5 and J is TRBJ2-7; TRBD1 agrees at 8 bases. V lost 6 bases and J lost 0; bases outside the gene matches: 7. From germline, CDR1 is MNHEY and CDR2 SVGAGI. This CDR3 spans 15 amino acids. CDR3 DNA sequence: TGTGCCAGCAGACAAACAGGGGGACTCTCCTACGAGCAGTACTTC. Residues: CASRQTGGLSYEQYF.

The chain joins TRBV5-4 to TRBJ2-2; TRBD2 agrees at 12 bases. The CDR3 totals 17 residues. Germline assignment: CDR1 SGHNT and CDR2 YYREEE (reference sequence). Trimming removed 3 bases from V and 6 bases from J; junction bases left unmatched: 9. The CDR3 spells CASSSSTSGRSAGELFF. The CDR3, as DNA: TGTGCCAGCAGCTCGTCGACTAGCGGGAGATCCGCCGGGGAGCTGTTTTTT.